The 17 T cell receptor beta chains reported below all come from one sample, sequenced in a study of shared clonotypes between healthy human individuals. TCRdb's copy holds only in-frame clones and misses some; the assay was immunoSEQ multiplex PCR. Of 2 million to 2.5 million clones in the sample, more than 85% were seen once. Material for sequencing was naive CD4+ T cells from PBMCs. The subset was: CD45RA+ positively selected. These TCRs come from a young man in good health. Some clones in this sample may be carry-over from other donors' samples.

The CDR3 region has the DNA TGTGCCAGTAGTTTGCAGCGGGGCAATGAGCAGTTCTTC. It translates to CASSLQRGNEQFF. This sequence joins TRBV19 and TRBJ2-1; 7 nucleotides line up with TRBD2. The CDR3 is made up of 13 amino acids. Germline CDR1 and CDR2: LNHDA and SQIVND (reference sequence). V gave up 5 bases and J gave up 6 bases; unmatched junction bases: 4.

The chain has TRBV6-6 and TRBJ2-5; TRBD1 matches at 8 bases. Losses at the gene ends were 6 bases for V and 6 bases for J; bases not matched to a gene: 12. Germline-derived CDR1 and CDR2 are MNHNY and SVGAGI (reference sequence). CDR3 size: 15 residues. In DNA form, the CDR3 reads TGTGCCAGCAGCCCTTATAGGACAGGGACGAAGACCCAGTACTTC. It translates to CASSPYRTGTKTQYF.

On this clone: The sample holds other DNA sequences that translate to the same CDR3. V and J are TRBV30 and TRBJ1-5; D might be TRBD1 (6 bases). Germline-derived CDR1 and CDR2 are GTSNPN and SVGIG (reference sequence). V was pared by 5 bases and J by 1 base, with 9 bases between. The CDR3 is 13 residues long. The CDR3 DNA reads TGTGCCTGGGCGGGGGGCAGCAATCAGCCCCAGCATTTT. Amino acid sequence: CAWAGGSNQPQHF.

The rearrangement joins TRBV28 to TRBJ1-5; D may be TRBD1 (5 bases). The CDR3 spans 16 residues. V was clipped by 6 bases and J by 6 bases, with 21 bases between them. Germline values: CDR1 MDHEN, CDR2 SYDVKM. In DNA, the CDR3 is TGTGCCAGCAGCCGCACCCAGGGCGGTTGGGCTCAGCCCCAGCATTTT. This sequence encodes CASSRTQGGWAQPQHF.

J is TRBJ2-3 and V is TRBV6-4; TRBD2 matches 8 bases. V shed 2 bases and J 0 bases; nucleotides not matched to a gene: 1. Germline V gene sequence: CDR1 MRHNA, CDR2 SNTAGT. The CDR3 is made up of 15 amino acids. For the CDR3, the DNA is TGTGCCAGCAGTGACCGCGGGAGGAGCACAGATACGCAGTATTTT. Protein sequence: CASSDRGRSTDTQYF.

CDR3: CASMAGGPSDTQYF. The CDR3 region has the DNA TGCGCCAGCATGGCGGGAGGGCCCTCGGATACGCAGTATTTT. The V and J genes are TRBV5-1 and TRBJ2-3, with 9 bases fitting TRBD2. This CDR3 has 14 amino acids. In germline, CDR1 is SGHRS, CDR2 YFSETQ. J was trimmed by 6 bases and V by 6 bases; bases with no gene match: 8.

The V and J genes are TRBV28 and TRBJ1-5; D remains ambiguous. Trimming removed 4 bases from V and 0 bases from J, with 16 bases in between. Looked up from germline, CDR1 is MDHEN and CDR2 is SYDVKM. There are 17 residues in the CDR3. DNA for the CDR3: TGTGCCAGCAGTTCCCTCCCGGCGGGGTATAGCAATCAGCCCCAGCATTTT. It encodes CASSSLPAGYSNQPQHF.

V gene TRBV7-3 combines with J gene TRBJ2-5; D assignment may be TRBD1 or TRBD2 (5 bases each). This CDR3 is built from 14 residues. Germline V CDR1 and CDR2: SGHTA, FQGTGA. The ends were cut back, 5 bases at V and 5 bases at J, with 15 bases in the middle. The CDR3 nucleotides read TGTGCCAGCAGCAAAGGGACCCTGGGGGAGACCCAGTACTTC. Protein sequence: CASSKGTLGETQYF.

This clone was picked up one time. V gene TRBV29-1 combines with J gene TRBJ2-2; D is uncertain. Trimming removed 6 bases from V and 4 bases from J, with 15 bases in between. The germline CDR1 and CDR2 sequences are SQVTM and ANQGSEA. This CDR3 has 14 residues. The CDR3: CSVRPSGSTGELFF. As DNA, the CDR3 is TGCAGCGTACGACCGTCCGGGTCCACCGGGGAGCTGTTTTTT.

The V gene is TRBV2, the J gene TRBJ2-2; 8 nucleotides align to TRBD2. Germline values: CDR1 SNHLY, CDR2 FYNNEI. The V segment lost 7 bases and the J segment 2 bases; nucleotides outside the gene matches: 3. CDR3 size: 14 residues. The CDR3 here is CASTTSANTGELFF. Here the CDR3 DNA reads TGTGCCAGCACGACTAGCGCCAACACCGGGGAGCTGTTTTTT. The full variable domain, in which reference TRBV2 and TRBJ2-2 provide the parts outside the CDR3, is EPEVTQTPSHQVTQMGQEVILRCVPISNHLYFYWYRQILGQKVEFLVSFYNNEISEKSEIFDDQFSVERPDGSNFTLKIRSTKLEDSAMYFCASTTSANTGELFFGEGSRLTVL.

The chain employs TRBV6-6 and TRBJ2-1; D could derive from TRBD1 or TRBD2 (5 bases each). Germline V gene data show CDR1 as MNHNY and CDR2 as SVGAGI (reference sequence). This CDR3 is 15 amino acids long. Trimming shortened V by 7 bases and J by 9 bases, and 22 bases separated the two germline ends. The CDR3 nucleotides are TGTGCCAGCACCCAATCCGGGGCTGTGGGTGTTGAGCAGTTCTTC. This sequence encodes CASTQSGAVGVEQFF.

The V gene is TRBV7-3, the J gene TRBJ2-3; 8 bases are shared with TRBD2. Germline loops: CDR1 SGHTA, CDR2 FQGTGA. This CDR3 is 16 amino acids long. The V and J ends lost 6 bases and 0 bases, in that order; junction bases with no gene match: 8. The CDR3 region is CASSRGLAASTDTQYF. CDR3 DNA: TGTGCCAGCAGTAGAGGACTAGCCGCTAGCACAGATACGCAGTATTTT.

The gene calls are TRBV7-3 and TRBJ2-1; D tentatively reads TRBD1 or TRBD2 (5 bases each). Trimming took 5 bases from V and 4 from J, leaving 15 bases between them. CDR3 length: 15 residues. CDR1 is SGHTA and CDR2 is FQGTGA in the germline V gene. The CDR3 bases are TGTGCCAGCAGCCCCTCGGGGACCTCGTACAATGAGCAGTTCTTC. It encodes CASSPSGTSYNEQFF.

J is TRBJ2-1 and V is TRBV5-1; tentative D call: TRBD2 (5 bases). CDR1 is SGHRS, CDR2 YFSETQ, per germline. CDR3 length: 14 residues. Trimming removed 2 bases at V and 6 bases at J, with 12 bases between. The CDR3 loop reads CASSFLERGNEQFF. The CDR3 region has the DNA TGCGCCAGCAGCTTCCTCGAACGGGGCAATGAGCAGTTCTTC.

The chain is built from TRBV28 and TRBJ2-6; D not certain. This CDR3 has 15 amino acids. Trimming left V 4 bases short and J 1 base short, with 8 bases between. Germline CDR1 MDHEN, CDR2 SYDVKM. CDR3 DNA sequence: TGTGCCAGCAGTTCTCCGCCTTCTGGGGCCAACGTCCTGACTTTC. This codes for CASSSPPSGANVLTF.

V and J are TRBV5-1 and TRBJ2-1; D gene uncertain. The CDR3 totals 15 residues. CDR1 is SGHRS and CDR2 is YFSETQ in the germline V gene. The V gene lost 0 bases and the J gene lost 2 bases, with 9 bases spanning the gap. The CDR3 here is CASSLDPTTYNEQFF. CDR3 in DNA: TGCGCCAGCAGCTTGGACCCCACCACCTACAATGAGCAGTTCTTC.

This chain joins TRBV6-5 and TRBJ2-3; the D gene is possibly TRBD2 (6 bases). CDR1 is MNHEY, CDR2 SVGAGI, per germline. The CDR3 has 13 amino acids. Trimming left V 0 bases short and J 10 bases short, with 11 bases between. For the CDR3, the DNA is TGTGCCAGCAGTTACTCTGCGGGGAGTGCGCAGTATTTT. It yields the protein CASSYSAGSAQYF.